This T cell receptor (beta chain) was observed in a study of blood T cell repertoires in COVID-19. Profiling relied on immunoSEQ multiplex PCR, and the TCRdb table lists in-frame clones only, not all of them. The sample has a few hundred thousand clones; around 80% are singletons. V was trimmed by 0 bases and J by 1 base, leaving 7 bases between them. This CDR3 is 15 amino acids long. From germline, CDR1 is LNHDA and CDR2 SQIVND (reference sequence). Input material: PBMCs or T cells enriched from blood (not recorded which). The clonotype originates from a man aged 30 to 45 with acute COVID-19. The chain uses TRBV19 and TRBJ1-5, with D possibly being TRBD1 (6 bases). CDR3 residues: CASSIDRGSNQPQHF. In DNA form, the CDR3 reads TGTGCCAGTAGTATAGACAGGGGCAGCAATCAGCCCCAGCATTTT.